What follows are 6 T cell receptor beta chains derived from one specimen sequenced in a study of blood T cell repertoires in COVID-19. TCRdb's copy holds only in-frame clones and misses some; the assay was immunoSEQ multiplex PCR. Of 85,000 to 100,000 clones detected, just over 85% appear once; the ten largest clones hold less than 35%. Source material: peripheral blood. The receptor source for this set is a man aged 45 to 65 with active or convalescent COVID-19.

The V call is TRBV7-2, the J call TRBJ1-5; D might be TRBD1 (6 bases). Germline V gene data show CDR1 as SGHTA and CDR2 as FQGNSA. Trimming removed 2 bases at V and 5 bases at J, with 10 bases between. The CDR3 spans 14 residues. The CDR3: CASSLRQGHQPQHF. CDR3 DNA: TGTGCCAGCAGCTTAAGGCAGGGGCATCAGCCCCAGCATTTT.

The V gene is TRBV7-9, the J gene TRBJ2-7; 7 bases fit TRBD1. Trimming at V came to 3 bases and at J to 2 bases, leaving 4 bases not matched to a gene. CDR1 and CDR2 from the germline V gene are SEHNR and FQNEAQ (reference sequence). The CDR3 runs to 14 residues. CDR3 nucleotides: TGTGCCAGCAGCTTCGACAGGGACGCCTACGAGCAGTACTTC. Its translation is CASSFDRDAYEQYF.

The chain employs TRBV20-1 and TRBJ1-3; D not certain. The CDR3 contains 14 residues. Deletions cut 3 bases from V and 3 bases from J, with 12 bases between. Germline V gives CDR1 DFQATT, CDR2 SNEGSKA (reference sequence). The CDR3: CSASLSARGNTIYF. The CDR3 bases are TGCAGTGCTAGTTTATCAGCGCGTGGAAACACCATATATTTT.

The chain links TRBV27 to TRBJ2-3, with TRBD1 as a possible D gene (5 bases). CDR1 is MNHEY, CDR2 SMNVEV, per germline (reference sequence). The CDR3 is made up of 14 amino acids. V lost 3 bases, J lost 2 bases, and 9 bases lay in between. CDR3 coding DNA: TGTGCCAGCAGTTTGGGGCAAATCACAGATACGCAGTATTTT. This sequence encodes CASSLGQITDTQYF.

This chain connects TRBV6-1 to TRBJ2-7, with 8 bases lining up with TRBD1. V shed 4 bases and J 4 bases; nucleotides not matched to a gene: 12. The CDR3 extends over 16 amino acids. The germline CDR1 and CDR2 sequences are MNHNS and SASEGT. The CDR3 sequence is CASSGPRGRGDYEQYF. The CDR3 region has the DNA TGTGCCAGCAGTGGCCCCAGGGGGCGCGGGGATTACGAGCAGTACTTC.

The chain couples TRBV29-1 to TRBJ1-5, with 9 nucleotides matching TRBD1. Germline V gene data show CDR1 as SQVTM and CDR2 as ANQGSEA. Unmatched junction bases numbered 5, after V lost 3 bases and J lost 5 bases. There are 14 residues in the CDR3. The CDR3 nucleotides read TGCAGCGTTGAGGTGGGACAGGGCGATCAGCCCCAGCATTTT. It translates to CSVEVGQGDQPQHF.